One T cell receptor beta chain is described in this entry. The data were obtained in a study of blood T cell repertoires in COVID-19. In assigning cohorts, the study relied on participant-reported clinical history. How the authors handled the data: Quantification of nucleated cells was approximated via reference gene primer amplification. TCRdb's copy holds only in-frame clones and misses some; the assay was immunoSEQ multiplex PCR. D and trimming were read from the DNA, whereas the V and J calls and clone size are those reported in that table. The table includes 300,000 to 350,000 clones, roughly 89% detected once. The J segment lost 0 bases and the V segment lost 1 base, leaving 7 bases of the junction unmatched. Germline assignment: CDR1 SGDLS and CDR2 YYNGEE. The CDR3 is 19 amino acids.

This TCR was sampled from a woman under 30 with acute COVID-19. The V gene is TRBV9, the J gene TRBJ2-1; 13 nucleotides line up with TRBD2. Source material: PBMCs or T cells enriched from blood (not recorded which). The CDR3 coding sequence is TGTGCCAGCAGCGTATGGGGACTAGCGGGATCTGGCTCCTACAATGAGCAGTTCTTC. Residues: CASSVWGLAGSGSYNEQFF.